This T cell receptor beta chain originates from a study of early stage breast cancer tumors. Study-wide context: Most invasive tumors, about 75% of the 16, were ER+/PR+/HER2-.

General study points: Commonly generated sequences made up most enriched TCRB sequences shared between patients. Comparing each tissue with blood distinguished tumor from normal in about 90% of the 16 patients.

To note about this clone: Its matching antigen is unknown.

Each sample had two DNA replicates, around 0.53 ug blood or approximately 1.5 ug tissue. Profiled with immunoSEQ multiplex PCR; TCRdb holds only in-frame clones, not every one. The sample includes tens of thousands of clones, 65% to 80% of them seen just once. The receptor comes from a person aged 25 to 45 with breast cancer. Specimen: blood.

The CDR3 DNA follows: TGTGCCAGCAGCCGGGGCCAAAACTATGGCTACACCTTC. It specifies CASSRGQNYGYTF. J is TRBJ1-2 and V is TRBV7-9; D may be TRBD1 (5 bases). Trimming took 5 bases from V and 2 from J, leaving 9 bases between them. Germline CDR1 and CDR2: SEHNR and FQNEAQ (reference sequence). The CDR3 extends over 13 amino acids.